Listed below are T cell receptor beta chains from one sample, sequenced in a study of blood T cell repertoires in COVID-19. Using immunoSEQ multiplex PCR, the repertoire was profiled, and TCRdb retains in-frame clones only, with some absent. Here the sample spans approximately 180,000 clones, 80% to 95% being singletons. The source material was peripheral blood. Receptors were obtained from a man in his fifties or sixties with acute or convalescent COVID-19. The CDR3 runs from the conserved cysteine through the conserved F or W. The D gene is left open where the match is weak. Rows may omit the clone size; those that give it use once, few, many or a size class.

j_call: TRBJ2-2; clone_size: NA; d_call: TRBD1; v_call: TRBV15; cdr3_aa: CATSRPGTGITGELFF; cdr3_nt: TGTGCCACCAGCAGGCCCGGGACAGGGATCACCGGGGAGCTGTTTTTT
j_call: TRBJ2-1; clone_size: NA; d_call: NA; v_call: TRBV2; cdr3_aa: CASRSAAGHYNEQFF; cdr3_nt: TGTGCCAGCCGGTCAGCGGCGGGGCACTACAATGAGCAGTTCTTC
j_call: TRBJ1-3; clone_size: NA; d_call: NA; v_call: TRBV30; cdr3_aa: CAWSVTLSGNTIYF; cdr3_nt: TGTGCCTGGAGTGTGACACTCTCTGGAAACACCATATATTTT
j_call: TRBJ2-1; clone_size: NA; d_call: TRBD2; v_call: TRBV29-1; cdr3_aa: CSVEWLAGSYNEQFF; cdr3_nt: TGCAGCGTTGAATGGCTAGCGGGATCCTACAATGAGCAGTTCTTC
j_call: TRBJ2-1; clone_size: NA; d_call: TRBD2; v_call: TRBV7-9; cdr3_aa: CASRTSGGYNEQFF; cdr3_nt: TGTGCCAGCAGGACTAGCGGAGGCTACAATGAGCAGTTCTTC
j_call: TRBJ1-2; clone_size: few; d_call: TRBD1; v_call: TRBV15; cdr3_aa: CATSALGTGVSSGYTF; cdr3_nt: TGTGCCACCAGCGCTCTCGGGACAGGGGTCTCAAGCGGCTACACCTTC
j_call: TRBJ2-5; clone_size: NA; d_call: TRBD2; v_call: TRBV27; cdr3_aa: CASSSEGAGEETQYF; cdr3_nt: TGTGCCAGCAGTTCGGAAGGAGCGGGAGAAGAGACCCAGTACTTC
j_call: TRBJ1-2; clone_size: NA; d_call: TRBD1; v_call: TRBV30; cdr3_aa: CARRQGDGYTF; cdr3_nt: TGTGCCCGCCGACAGGGGGATGGCTACACCTTC
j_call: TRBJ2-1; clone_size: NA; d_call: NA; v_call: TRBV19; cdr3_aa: CASSIQVGVMNEQFF; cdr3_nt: TGTGCCAGTAGTATCCAGGTGGGAGTCATGAATGAGCAGTTCTTC
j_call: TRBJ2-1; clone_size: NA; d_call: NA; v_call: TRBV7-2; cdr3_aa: CASSLTENNEQFF; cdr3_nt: TGTGCCAGCAGCCTGACAGAGAACAATGAGCAGTTCTTC
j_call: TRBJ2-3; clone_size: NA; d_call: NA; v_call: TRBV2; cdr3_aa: CASRRGSTDTQYF; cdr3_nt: TGTGCCAGCAGGCGGGGATCCACAGATACGCAGTATTTT
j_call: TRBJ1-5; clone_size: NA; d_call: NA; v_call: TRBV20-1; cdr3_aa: CSASSGFHSNQPQHF; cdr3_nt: TGCAGTGCTAGTTCCGGGTTCCATAGCAATCAGCCCCAGCATTTT
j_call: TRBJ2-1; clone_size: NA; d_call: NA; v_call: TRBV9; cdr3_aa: CASSVESGSYNEQFF; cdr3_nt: TGTGCCAGCAGCGTAGAAAGCGGGTCCTACAATGAGCAGTTCTTC
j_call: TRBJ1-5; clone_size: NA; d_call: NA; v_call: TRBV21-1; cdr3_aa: CASSGLSRDRVIDQPQHF; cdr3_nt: TGTGCCAGCAGTGGGCTCTCCCGGGACAGGGTAATTGATCAGCCCCAGCATTTT
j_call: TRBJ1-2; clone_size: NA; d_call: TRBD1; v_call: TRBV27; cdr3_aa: CASRSDRAALGYTF; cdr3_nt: TGTGCCAGCAGATCGGACAGGGCAGCCTTGGGCTACACCTTC
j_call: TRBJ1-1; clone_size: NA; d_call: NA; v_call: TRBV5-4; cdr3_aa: CASSLDRLDEAFF; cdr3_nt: TGTGCCAGCAGCTTGGATCGGTTAGATGAAGCTTTCTTT
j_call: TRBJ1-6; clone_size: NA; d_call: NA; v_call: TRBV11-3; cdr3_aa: CASSQNGNSPLHF; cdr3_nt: TGTGCCAGCAGCCAGAACGGGAATTCACCCCTCCACTTT
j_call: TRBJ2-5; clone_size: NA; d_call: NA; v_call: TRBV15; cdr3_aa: CATSRDRGRETQYF; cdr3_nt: TGTGCCACCAGCAGAGACAGGGGTAGGGAGACCCAGTACTTC
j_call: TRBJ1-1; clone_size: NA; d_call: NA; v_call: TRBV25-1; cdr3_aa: CASKSLNTEAFF; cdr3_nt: TGTGCCAGCAAATCCTTGAACACTGAAGCTTTCTTT
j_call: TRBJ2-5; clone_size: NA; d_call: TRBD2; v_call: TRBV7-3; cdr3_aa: CASSLGLAGPQETQYF; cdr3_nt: TGTGCCAGCAGCTTAGGGCTAGCGGGGCCACAAGAGACCCAGTACTTC
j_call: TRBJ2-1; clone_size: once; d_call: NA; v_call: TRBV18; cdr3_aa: CASSPRFEAEPYNEQFF; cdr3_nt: TGTGCCAGCTCACCTCGTTTTGAGGCAGAACCTTACAATGAGCAGTTCTTC
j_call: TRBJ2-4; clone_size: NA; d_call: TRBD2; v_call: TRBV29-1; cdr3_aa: CSVVVAASGRRIQYF; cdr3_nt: TGCAGCGTTGTGGTAGCGGCTAGCGGGAGACGCATTCAGTACTTC
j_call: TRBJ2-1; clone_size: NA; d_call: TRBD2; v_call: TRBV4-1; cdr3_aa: CASSEGTSLYNEQFF; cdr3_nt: TGCGCCAGCAGCGAAGGGACTAGTCTGTATAATGAGCAGTTCTTC
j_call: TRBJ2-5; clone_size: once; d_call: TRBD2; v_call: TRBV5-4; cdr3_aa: CASSSGGSQETQYF; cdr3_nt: TGTGCCAGCTCTAGCGGGGGATCCCAAGAGACCCAGTACTTC
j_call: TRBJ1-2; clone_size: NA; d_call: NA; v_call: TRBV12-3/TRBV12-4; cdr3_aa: CASSMPGTGYTF; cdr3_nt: TGTGCCAGCAGTATGCCCGGGACAGGCTACACCTTC
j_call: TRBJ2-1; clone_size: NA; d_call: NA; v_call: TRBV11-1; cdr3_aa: CASRPGAFYNEQFF; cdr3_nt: TGTGCCAGCCGGCCTGGGGCCTTCTACAATGAGCAGTTCTTC
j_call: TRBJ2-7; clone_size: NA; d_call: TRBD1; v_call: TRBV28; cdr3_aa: CASRARTGSTYEQYF; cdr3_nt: TGTGCCAGCAGGGCACGGACAGGATCAACCTACGAGCAGTACTTC